This TCR beta chain comes out of a study of regulatory T cells in long-lasting Graves disease. Study-level points and caveats: TRBV28, TRBJ1-2 and TRBJ2-5 were segments that persistent disease favored.

Arm-PCR of CDR3 regions and iRepertoire HTBI primers were the basis on which TCR beta libraries were built. One entry per CDR3 protein, called by TCRdb with MiXCR from the multiplex PCR reads. The sample lists 400,000 to 500,000 distinct CDR3 sequences; over 15% were seen once. V gave up 2 bases and J gave up 0 bases; unmatched junction bases: 11. Germline CDR1 SGHAT, CDR2 FQNNGV. This CDR3 region has 20 residues. This clonotype was seen ten or more times. The antigen is undetermined. Time point meaning: newly diagnosed GD, antithyroid drugs for less than 3 months. RNA isolated from PBMCs was used to make the TCR library. The authors drew patients from an endocrinology department in Xi'an, China. The same sample was also studied in work on T cells in Graves' hyperthyroidism and ophthalmopathy. This second study notes: First-round RT-PCR with HTBI primers amplified the TCR CDR3 region.

The source was peripheral blood mononuclear cells (PBMCs), collected at new diagnosis, from a patient treated with antithyroid drugs. The chain employs TRBV11-2 and TRBJ2-1, with 12 nucleotides matching TRBD2. This sequence originates from a woman aged 18-35 years with Graves disease. The CDR3 reads CASSLNGLAGPRGSYNEQFF. DNA for the CDR3: TGTGCCAGCAGCTTAAATGGACTAGCGGGACCCCGGGGCTCCTACAATGAGCAGTTCTTC. Combining the CDR3 with reference TRBV11-2 and TRBJ2-1 gives the whole variable domain EAGVAQSPRYKIIEKRQSVAFWCNPISGHATLYWYQQILGQGPKLLIQFQNNGVVDDSQLPKDRFSAERLKGVDSTLKIQPAKLEDSAVYLCASSLNGLAGPRGSYNEQFFGPGTRLTVL.